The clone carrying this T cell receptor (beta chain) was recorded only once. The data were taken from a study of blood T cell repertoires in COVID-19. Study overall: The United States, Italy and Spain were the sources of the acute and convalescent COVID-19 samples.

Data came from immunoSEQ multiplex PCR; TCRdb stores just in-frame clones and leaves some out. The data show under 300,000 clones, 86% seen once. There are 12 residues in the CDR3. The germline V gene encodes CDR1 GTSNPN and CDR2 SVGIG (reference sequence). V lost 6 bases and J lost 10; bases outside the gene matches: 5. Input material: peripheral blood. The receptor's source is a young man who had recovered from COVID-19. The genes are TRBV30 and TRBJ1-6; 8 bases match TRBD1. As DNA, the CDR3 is TGTGCCTGCTCGACAGGGGAATCACCCCTCCACTTT. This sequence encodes CACSTGESPLHF. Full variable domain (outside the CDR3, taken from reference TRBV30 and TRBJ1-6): SQTIHQWPATLVQPVGSPLSLECTVEGTSNPNLYWYRQAAGRGLQLLFYSVGIGQISSEVPQNLSASRPQDRQFILSSKKLLLSDSGFYLCACSTGESPLHFGNGTRLTVT.